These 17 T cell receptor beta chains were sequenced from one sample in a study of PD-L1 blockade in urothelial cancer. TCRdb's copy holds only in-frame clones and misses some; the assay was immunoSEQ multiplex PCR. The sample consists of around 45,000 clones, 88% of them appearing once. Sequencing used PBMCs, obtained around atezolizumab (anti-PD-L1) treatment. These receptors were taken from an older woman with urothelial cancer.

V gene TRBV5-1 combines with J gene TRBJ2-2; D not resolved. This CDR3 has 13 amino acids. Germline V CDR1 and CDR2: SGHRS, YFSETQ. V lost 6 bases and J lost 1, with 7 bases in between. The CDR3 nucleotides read TGCGCCAGCATGCAGCGGAACACCGGGGAGCTGTTTTTT. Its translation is CASMQRNTGELFF.

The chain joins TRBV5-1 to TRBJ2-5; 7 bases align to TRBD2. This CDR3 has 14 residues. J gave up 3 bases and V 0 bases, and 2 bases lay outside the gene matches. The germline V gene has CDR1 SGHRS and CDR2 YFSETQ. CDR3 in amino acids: CASSLAGGEETQYF. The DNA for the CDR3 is TGCGCCAGCAGCTTGGCGGGAGGTGAAGAGACCCAGTACTTC.

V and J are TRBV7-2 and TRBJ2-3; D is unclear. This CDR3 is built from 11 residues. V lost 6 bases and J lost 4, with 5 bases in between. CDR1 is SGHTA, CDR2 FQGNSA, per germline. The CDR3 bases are TGTGCCAGCAGTTATTCAGATACGCAGTATTTT. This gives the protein CASSYSDTQYF.

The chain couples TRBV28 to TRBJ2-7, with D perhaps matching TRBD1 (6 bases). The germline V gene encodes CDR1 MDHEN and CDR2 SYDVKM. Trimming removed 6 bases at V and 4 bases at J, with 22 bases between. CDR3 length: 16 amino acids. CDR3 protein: CASSPQSELQGYEQYF. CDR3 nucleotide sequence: TGTGCCAGCAGCCCCCAGAGTGAGCTCCAGGGGTACGAGCAGTACTTC. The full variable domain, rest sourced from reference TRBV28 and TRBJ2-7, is DVKVTQSSRYLVKRTGEKVFLECVQDMDHENMFWYRQDPGLGLRLIYFSYDVKMKEKGDIPEGYSVSREKKERFSLILESASTNQTSMYLCASSPQSELQGYEQYFGPGTRLTVT.

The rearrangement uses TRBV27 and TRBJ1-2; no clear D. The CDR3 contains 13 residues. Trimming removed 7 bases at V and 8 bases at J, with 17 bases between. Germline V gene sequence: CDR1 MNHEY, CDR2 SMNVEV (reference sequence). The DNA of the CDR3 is TGTGCCAGCACTGCGATTCGGGCGGGAGGCTACACCTTC. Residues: CASTAIRAGGYTF.

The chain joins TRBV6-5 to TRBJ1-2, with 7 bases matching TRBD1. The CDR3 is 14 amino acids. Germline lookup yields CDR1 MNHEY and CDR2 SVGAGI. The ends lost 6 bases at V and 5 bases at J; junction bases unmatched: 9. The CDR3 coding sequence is TGTGCCAGCAGGACAACAGGGGCGGCGTATGGCTACACCTTC. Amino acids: CASRTTGAAYGYTF.

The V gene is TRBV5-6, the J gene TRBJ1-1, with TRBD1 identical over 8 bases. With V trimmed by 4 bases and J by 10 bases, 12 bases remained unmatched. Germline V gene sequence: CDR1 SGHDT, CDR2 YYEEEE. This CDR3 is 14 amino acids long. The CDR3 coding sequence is TGTGCCAGCAGCGAGGGGACAGGTCGCAGGTCAGCTTTCTTT. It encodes CASSEGTGRRSAFF.

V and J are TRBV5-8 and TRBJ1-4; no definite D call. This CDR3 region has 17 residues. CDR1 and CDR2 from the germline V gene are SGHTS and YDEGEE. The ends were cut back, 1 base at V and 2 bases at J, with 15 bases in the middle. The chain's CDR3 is CASSLFEGGPTNEKLFF. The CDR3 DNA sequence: TGTGCCAGCAGCTTGTTCGAAGGCGGGCCTACTAATGAAAAACTGTTTTTT.

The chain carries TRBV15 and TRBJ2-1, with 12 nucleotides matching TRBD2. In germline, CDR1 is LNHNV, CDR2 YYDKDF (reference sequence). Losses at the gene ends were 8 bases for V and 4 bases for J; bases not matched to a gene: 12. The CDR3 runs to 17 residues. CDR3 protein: CATLNTSGGSKYNEQFF. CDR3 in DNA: TGTGCCACCTTAAATACTAGCGGGGGGTCCAAGTACAATGAGCAGTTCTTC.

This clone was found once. The CDR3 loop reads CASSPWARGWEQYF. CDR3 sequence (DNA): TGTGCCAGCAGCCCCTGGGCCAGGGGATGGGAGCAGTACTTC. The chain combines TRBV11-2 with TRBJ2-7; D possibly corresponds to TRBD1 (6 bases). CDR3 size: 14 residues. The ends were cut back, 5 bases at V and 7 bases at J, with 18 bases in the middle. The germline V gene encodes CDR1 SGHAT and CDR2 FQNNGV.

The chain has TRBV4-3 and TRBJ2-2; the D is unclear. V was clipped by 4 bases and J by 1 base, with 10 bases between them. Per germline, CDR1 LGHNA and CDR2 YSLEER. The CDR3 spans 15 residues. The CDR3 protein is CASSPIALNTGELFF. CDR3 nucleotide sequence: TGCGCCAGCAGCCCTATAGCTCTGAACACCGGGGAGCTGTTTTTT.

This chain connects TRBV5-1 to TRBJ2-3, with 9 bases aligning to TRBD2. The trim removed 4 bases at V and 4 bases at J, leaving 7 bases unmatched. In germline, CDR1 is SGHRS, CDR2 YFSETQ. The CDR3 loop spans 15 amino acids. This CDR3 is CASSSSGGSADTQYF. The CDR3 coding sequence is TGCGCCAGCAGCAGTAGCGGGGGCTCGGCAGATACGCAGTATTTT.

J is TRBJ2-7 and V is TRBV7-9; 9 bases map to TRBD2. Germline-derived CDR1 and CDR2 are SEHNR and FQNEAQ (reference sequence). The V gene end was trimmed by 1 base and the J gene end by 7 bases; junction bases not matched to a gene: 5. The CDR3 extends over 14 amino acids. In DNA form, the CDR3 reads TGTGCCAGCAGCTTAGGCGGGAGGGCTCGGGAGCAGTACTTC. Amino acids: CASSLGGRAREQYF.

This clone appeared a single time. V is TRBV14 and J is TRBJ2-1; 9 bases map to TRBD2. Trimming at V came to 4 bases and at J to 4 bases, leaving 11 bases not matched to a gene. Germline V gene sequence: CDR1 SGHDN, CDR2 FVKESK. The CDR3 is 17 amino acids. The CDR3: CASSRTPLAGLYNEQFF. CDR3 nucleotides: TGTGCCAGCAGCCGTACTCCTCTAGCGGGATTATACAATGAGCAGTTCTTC.

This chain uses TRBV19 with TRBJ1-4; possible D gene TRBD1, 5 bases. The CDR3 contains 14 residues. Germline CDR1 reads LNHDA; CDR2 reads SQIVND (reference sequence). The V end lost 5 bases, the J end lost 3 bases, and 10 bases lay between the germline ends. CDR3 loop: CASSSRASNEKLFF. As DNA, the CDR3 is TGTGCCAGTAGTTCCAGGGCCTCTAATGAAAAACTGTTTTTT.

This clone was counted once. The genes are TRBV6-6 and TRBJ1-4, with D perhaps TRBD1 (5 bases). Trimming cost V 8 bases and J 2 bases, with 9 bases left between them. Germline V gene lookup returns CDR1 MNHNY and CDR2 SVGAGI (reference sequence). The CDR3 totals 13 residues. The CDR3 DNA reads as TGTGCCAGCGAGACAGCCACTAATGAAAAACTGTTTTTT. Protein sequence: CASETATNEKLFF.

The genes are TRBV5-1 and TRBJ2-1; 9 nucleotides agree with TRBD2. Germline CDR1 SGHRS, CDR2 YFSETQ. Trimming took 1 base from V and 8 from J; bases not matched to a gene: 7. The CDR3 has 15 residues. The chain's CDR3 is CASSLIQRGAYEQFF. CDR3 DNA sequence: TGCGCCAGCAGCTTGATCCAGCGGGGGGCATATGAGCAGTTCTTC.